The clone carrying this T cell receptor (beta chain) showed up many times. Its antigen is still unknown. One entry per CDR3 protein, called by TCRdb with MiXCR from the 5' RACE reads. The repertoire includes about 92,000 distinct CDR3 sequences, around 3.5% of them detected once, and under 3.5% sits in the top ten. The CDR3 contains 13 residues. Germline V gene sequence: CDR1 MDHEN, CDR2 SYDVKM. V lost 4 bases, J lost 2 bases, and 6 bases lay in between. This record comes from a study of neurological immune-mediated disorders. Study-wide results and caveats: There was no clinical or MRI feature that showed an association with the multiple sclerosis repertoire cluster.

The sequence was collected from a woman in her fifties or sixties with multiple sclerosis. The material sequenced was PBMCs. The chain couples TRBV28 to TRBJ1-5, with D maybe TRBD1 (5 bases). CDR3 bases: TGTGCCAGCAGTTCACAGGGCAATCAGCCCCAGCATTTT. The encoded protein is CASSSQGNQPQHF. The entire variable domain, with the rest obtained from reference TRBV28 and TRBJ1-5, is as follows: DVKVTQSSRYLVKRTGEKVFLECVQDMDHENMFWYRQDPGLGLRLIYFSYDVKMKEKGDIPEGYSVSREKKERFSLILESASTNQTSMYLCASSSQGNQPQHFGDGTRLSIL.